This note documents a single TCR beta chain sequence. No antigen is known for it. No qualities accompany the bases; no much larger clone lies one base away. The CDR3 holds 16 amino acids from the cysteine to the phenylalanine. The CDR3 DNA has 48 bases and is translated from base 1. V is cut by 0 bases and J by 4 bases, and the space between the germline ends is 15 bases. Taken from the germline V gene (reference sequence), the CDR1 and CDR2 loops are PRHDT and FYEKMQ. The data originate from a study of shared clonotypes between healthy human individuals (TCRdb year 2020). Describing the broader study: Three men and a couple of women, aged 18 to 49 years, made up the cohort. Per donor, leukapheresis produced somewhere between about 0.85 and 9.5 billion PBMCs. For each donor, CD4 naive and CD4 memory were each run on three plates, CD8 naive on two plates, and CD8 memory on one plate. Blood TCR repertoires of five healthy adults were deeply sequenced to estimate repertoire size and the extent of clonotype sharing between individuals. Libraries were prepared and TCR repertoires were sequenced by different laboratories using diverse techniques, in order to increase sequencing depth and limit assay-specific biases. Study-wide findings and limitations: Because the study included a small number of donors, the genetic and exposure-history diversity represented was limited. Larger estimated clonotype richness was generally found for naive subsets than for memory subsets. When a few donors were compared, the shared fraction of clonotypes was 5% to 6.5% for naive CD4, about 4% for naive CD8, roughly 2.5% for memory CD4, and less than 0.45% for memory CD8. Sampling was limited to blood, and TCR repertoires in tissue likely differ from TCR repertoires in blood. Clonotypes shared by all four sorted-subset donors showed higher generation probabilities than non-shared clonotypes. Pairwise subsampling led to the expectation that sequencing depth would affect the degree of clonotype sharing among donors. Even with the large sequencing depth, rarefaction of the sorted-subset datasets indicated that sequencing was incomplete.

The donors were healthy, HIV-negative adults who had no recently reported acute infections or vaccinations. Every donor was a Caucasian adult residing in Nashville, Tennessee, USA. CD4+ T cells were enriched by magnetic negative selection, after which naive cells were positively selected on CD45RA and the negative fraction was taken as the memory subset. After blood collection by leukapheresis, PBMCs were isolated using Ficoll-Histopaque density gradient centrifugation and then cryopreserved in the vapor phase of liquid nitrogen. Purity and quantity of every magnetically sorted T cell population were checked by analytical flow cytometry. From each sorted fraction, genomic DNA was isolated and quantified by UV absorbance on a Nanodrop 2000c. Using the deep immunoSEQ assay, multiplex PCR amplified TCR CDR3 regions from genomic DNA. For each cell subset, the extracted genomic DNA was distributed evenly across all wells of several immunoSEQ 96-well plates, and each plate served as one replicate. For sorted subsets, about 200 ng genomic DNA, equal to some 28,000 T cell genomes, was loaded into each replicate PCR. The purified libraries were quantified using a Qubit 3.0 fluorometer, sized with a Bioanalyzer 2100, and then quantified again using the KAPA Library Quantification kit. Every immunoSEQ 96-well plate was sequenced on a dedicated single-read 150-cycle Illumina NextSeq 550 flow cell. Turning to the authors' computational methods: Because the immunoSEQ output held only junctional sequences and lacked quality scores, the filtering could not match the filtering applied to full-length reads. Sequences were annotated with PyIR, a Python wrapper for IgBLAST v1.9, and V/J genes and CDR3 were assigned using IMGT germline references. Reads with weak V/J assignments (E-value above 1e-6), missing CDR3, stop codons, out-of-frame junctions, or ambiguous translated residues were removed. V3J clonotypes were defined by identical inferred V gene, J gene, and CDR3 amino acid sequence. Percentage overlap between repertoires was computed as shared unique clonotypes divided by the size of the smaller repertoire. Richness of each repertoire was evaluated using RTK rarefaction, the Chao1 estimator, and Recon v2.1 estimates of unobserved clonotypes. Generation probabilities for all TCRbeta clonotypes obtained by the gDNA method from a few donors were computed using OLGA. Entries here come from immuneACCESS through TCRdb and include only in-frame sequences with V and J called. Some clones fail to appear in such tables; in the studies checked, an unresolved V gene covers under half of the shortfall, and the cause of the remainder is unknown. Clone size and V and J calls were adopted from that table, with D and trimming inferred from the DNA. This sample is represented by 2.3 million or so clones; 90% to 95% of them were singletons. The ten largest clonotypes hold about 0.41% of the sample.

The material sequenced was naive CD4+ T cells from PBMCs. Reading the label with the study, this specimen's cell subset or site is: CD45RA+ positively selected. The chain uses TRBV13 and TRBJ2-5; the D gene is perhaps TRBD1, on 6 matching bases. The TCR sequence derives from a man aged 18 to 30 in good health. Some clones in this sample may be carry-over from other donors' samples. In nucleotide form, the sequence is TGTGCCAGCAGCTTAGGAGACAGGATAGAAAGAGAGACCCAGTACTTC. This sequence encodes CASSLGDRIERETQYF.